This TCR beta chain was documented in a study of shared T cell receptors in the human thymus. Germline V gene sequence: CDR1 MNHEY, CDR2 SVGAGI. The CDR3 extends over 13 amino acids. V dropped 3 bases and J dropped 7 bases, with 10 bases sitting between them. Clones were read by immunoSEQ multiplex PCR, and TCRdb kept only the in-frame ones, dropping some. Of about 380,000 clones listed, around 95% are singletons. The sample consisted of thymocytes. The chain employs TRBV6-5 and TRBJ1-5, with D hard to call. This receptor was obtained from a human donor. The CDR3 bases are TGTGCCAGCAGTTATTCCGAACAGCAGCCCCAGCATTTT. As protein: CASSYSEQQPQHF.